Listed below are T cell receptor beta chains from one sample, sequenced in a study of blood T cell repertoires in COVID-19. The assay was immunoSEQ multiplex PCR, and TCRdb's table has in-frame clones only and misses some. The data show 45,000 or so clones, with 65% to 85% seen just once and roughly 8.2% held by the top ten. Input material: peripheral blood. The receptors derive from a man aged 80 or over in a cohort sampled during active COVID-19. CDR3s include the opening cysteine and the closing phenylalanine or tryptophan. The order of the fields is J gene, D gene, V gene, clone size, CDR3 protein, CDR3 DNA. A D gene is named only where the DNA matches it firmly. Rows may omit the clone size; those that give it use once, few, many or a size class.

j_gene: TRBJ1-5
d_gene: -
v_gene: TRBV4-1
abundance: -
CDR3aa: CASSQERSPGFNQPQHF
CDR3nt: TGCGCCAGCAGCCAAGAAAGATCGCCGGGGTTCAATCAGCCCCAGCATTTT

j_gene: TRBJ1-5
d_gene: TRBD1
v_gene: TRBV28
abundance: medium-sized
CDR3aa: CASSSAAGGLNQPQHF
CDR3nt: TGTGCCAGCAGTTCAGCGGCAGGGGGGCTCAATCAGCCCCAGCATTTT

j_gene: TRBJ1-1
d_gene: TRBD1
v_gene: TRBV2
abundance: -
CDR3aa: CASRGQGAPEAFF
CDR3nt: TGTGCCAGCAGGGGACAGGGGGCACCTGAAGCTTTCTTT

j_gene: TRBJ2-7
d_gene: TRBD1
v_gene: TRBV14
abundance: once
CDR3aa: CASSQMGTGGEQYF
CDR3nt: TGTGCCAGCAGCCAAATGGGGACAGGGGGTGAGCAGTACTTC

j_gene: TRBJ1-3
d_gene: -
v_gene: TRBV28
abundance: -
CDR3aa: CASTEGRVGGNTIYF
CDR3nt: TGTGCCAGCACCGAAGGGAGGGTAGGGGGAAACACCATATATTTT

j_gene: TRBJ2-7
d_gene: -
v_gene: TRBV10-3
abundance: -
CDR3aa: CAISLQGGEQYF
CDR3nt: TGTGCCATCAGTCTACAAGGGGGCGAGCAGTACTTC

j_gene: TRBJ1-5
d_gene: -
v_gene: TRBV6-6
abundance: -
CDR3aa: CASSRERDQPQHF
CDR3nt: TGTGCCAGCAGTCGGGAACGGGATCAGCCCCAGCATTTT

j_gene: TRBJ2-7
d_gene: TRBD1
v_gene: TRBV7-2
abundance: -
CDR3aa: CASSFGPGTGGYEQYF
CDR3nt: TGTGCCAGCAGCTTCGGCCCCGGGACAGGGGGCTACGAGCAGTACTTC

j_gene: TRBJ1-6
d_gene: TRBD1
v_gene: TRBV19
abundance: -
CDR3aa: CASTKGQSNSPLHF
CDR3nt: TGTGCCAGTACGAAGGGACAGTCTAATTCACCCCTCCACTTT

j_gene: TRBJ2-5
d_gene: TRBD1
v_gene: TRBV7-2
abundance: once
CDR3aa: CASSTRQGQETQYF
CDR3nt: TGTGCCAGCAGCACCAGACAGGGCCAAGAGACCCAGTACTTC

j_gene: TRBJ2-5
d_gene: -
v_gene: TRBV29-1
abundance: -
CDR3aa: CSVEKGARETQYF
CDR3nt: TGCAGCGTTGAAAAGGGAGCACGAGAGACCCAGTACTTC

j_gene: TRBJ1-5
d_gene: -
v_gene: TRBV28
abundance: -
CDR3aa: CASSFGVQGNQPQHF
CDR3nt: TGTGCCAGCAGTTTCGGGGTGCAGGGCAATCAGCCCCAGCATTTT

j_gene: TRBJ2-1
d_gene: -
v_gene: TRBV19
abundance: -
CDR3aa: CASSPTVSYNEQFF
CDR3nt: TGTGCCAGTAGTCCGACAGTCTCCTACAATGAGCAGTTCTTC

j_gene: TRBJ1-2
d_gene: -
v_gene: TRBV7-8
abundance: few
CDR3aa: CASSPTGQSYGYTF
CDR3nt: TGTGCCAGCAGCCCAACCGGACAGTCCTATGGCTACACCTTC

j_gene: TRBJ2-1
d_gene: TRBD1
v_gene: TRBV2
abundance: -
CDR3aa: CASSERTGRNEQFF
CDR3nt: TGTGCCAGCAGTGAACGGACAGGGAGGAATGAGCAGTTCTTC

j_gene: TRBJ2-1
d_gene: TRBD2
v_gene: TRBV9
abundance: -
CDR3aa: CASSVELRLADNEQFF
CDR3nt: TGTGCCAGCAGCGTAGAACTCCGACTAGCGGACAATGAGCAGTTCTTC

j_gene: TRBJ2-7
d_gene: -
v_gene: TRBV24-1
abundance: -
CDR3aa: CATSDSYYEQYF
CDR3nt: TGTGCCACCAGTGATTCCTACTACGAGCAGTACTTC

j_gene: TRBJ2-1
d_gene: TRBD2
v_gene: TRBV7-6
abundance: -
CDR3aa: CASSLEERTSASSYNEQFF
CDR3nt: TGTGCCAGCAGCTTGGAGGAACGGACTAGCGCGAGCTCCTACAATGAGCAGTTCTTC

j_gene: TRBJ2-5
d_gene: TRBD1
v_gene: TRBV29-1
abundance: -
CDR3aa: CSLKAGGRETQYF
CDR3nt: TGCAGCCTTAAGGCAGGGGGCAGGGAGACCCAGTACTTC

j_gene: TRBJ2-5
d_gene: -
v_gene: TRBV5-1
abundance: -
CDR3aa: CASSLAPPGETQYF
CDR3nt: TGCGCCAGCAGCTTGGCACCCCCCGGAGAGACCCAGTACTTC

j_gene: TRBJ1-1
d_gene: -
v_gene: TRBV7-3
abundance: -
CDR3aa: CASSQNTNTEAFF
CDR3nt: TGTGCCAGCAGCCAGAACACGAACACTGAAGCTTTCTTT

j_gene: TRBJ2-7
d_gene: TRBD1
v_gene: TRBV18
abundance: -
CDR3aa: CASSVGGQGSYEQYF
CDR3nt: TGTGCCAGCTCCGTAGGAGGACAGGGGTCCTACGAGCAGTACTTC